This T cell receptor beta chain is drawn from a study of monozygotic twins with inflammatory bowel disease. General study results and limits: The data gave no support to a single strong IBD-associated signal or clonotype. Fewer clonotypes were shared with others by IBD patients than by healthy twins, especially with disease activity.

This CDR3 has 12 amino acids. Germline V lookup: CDR1 SQVTM, CDR2 ANQGSEA. It was 3,500 to 4,000 ng of total RNA that each TCR library used. TCRdb reprocessed the 5' RACE reads, keeping one entry per CDR3 protein, no DNA. The sample totals roughly 200,000 distinct CDR3 sequences. With respect to this clonotype: Antigen: not known.

The receptor was derived from a human donor with ulcerative colitis or Crohn's disease, or a healthy co-twin of an affected twin (not recorded which). The genes are TRBV29-1 and TRBJ1-1; checking the TCRdb D call of TRBD1 is not possible without DNA. What was sequenced was blood. CDR3 amino acids: CSAIRENTEAFF.